This section outlines one TCR beta chain sequence together with its context. The entry originates in a study of blood T cell repertoires in COVID-19. In the study overall: Researchers got acute and convalescent COVID-19 samples from the United States, Italy and Spain. PBMCs, B-cell-depleted T cells, or T cells were the source of the cDNA or gDNA that made up the material.

Germline CDR1 MNHEY, CDR2 SVGEGT. J was trimmed by 5 bases and V by 6 bases; bases with no gene match: 6. The CDR3 contains 14 residues. The data were produced by immunoSEQ multiplex PCR, yet TCRdb's version contains in-frame clones alone and is incomplete. The sample carries approximately 50,000 clones, 79% recorded once. This chain uses TRBV6-2 or TRBV6-3 with TRBJ1-1; 10 bases map to TRBD1. The sequencing sample was made of peripheral blood. The receptor was isolated from a man aged 65 to 79 with acute or convalescent COVID-19. CDR3 residues: CASSIPGQGTEAFF. As DNA, the CDR3 is TGTGCCAGCAGCATCCCGGGACAGGGGACTGAAGCTTTCTTT.